What follows describes a single TCR beta chain. Its antigen is still unknown. Germline V lookup: CDR1 SGHTA, CDR2 FQGTGA. Trimming took off 2 bases at V and 5 bases at J, with 10 bases between the two ends. This CDR3 has 13 residues. The record originates from a study of T-cell memory formation after mild COVID-19. TCRdb processed the 5' RACE reads anew with MiXCR; each CDR3 protein has one entry. The sample contains around 180,000 distinct CDR3 sequences, 15% to 20% of which appear only once. Study findings and constraints: Clones contracting over day 15 to 85 were CD4/CD8 balanced, with later expanders leaning CD4+. In pre-infection memory, a portion of responding clones appeared, which suggested that cross-reactive memory joined.

The TCR was taken from an adult woman who had mild COVID-19 (a few samples of this study predate the infection). Cell type and time point are not known. The sequencing sample was made of PBMCs or a T cell subset sorted from them (not recorded which). V and J are TRBV7-3 and TRBJ2-7, with D perhaps TRBD1 (6 bases). Here the CDR3 DNA reads TGTGCCAGCAGCTTAGGTTACAGGGACGAGCAGTACTTC. It encodes CASSLGYRDEQYF.